This record concerns one T cell receptor beta chain sequence. The sample originates from a study of immune characterization of retroperitoneal liposarcoma. V lost 6 bases and J lost 13, with 19 bases in between. The length of the CDR3 is 13 residues. CDR1 and CDR2 from the germline V gene are MNHNS and SASEGT. MiXCR, run by TCRdb on the PCR reads, gives a single entry per CDR3 protein. The sample yields 10,000 or so distinct CDR3 sequences, 25% to 30% seen once. The sequenced sample consisted of tumor tissue. J is TRBJ2-1 and V is TRBV6-1; no clear D gene. This sequence was found in a male donor with retroperitoneal liposarcoma. The CDR3 DNA reads TGTGCCAGCAGAGGGTTGTTCCCCTCGACCCAGTTCTTC. This encodes CASRGLFPSTQFF.